This T cell receptor (beta chain) comes out of a study of T cell changes during pregnancy in multiple sclerosis (dated by TCRdb to between 2018 and 2020). Looking at the study overall: Changes in the T cell repertoire over the course of pregnancy were examined in this study in women with multiple sclerosis.

Comments on this clone: Its antigen is not yet known. No quality values exist for individual bases; no much larger clone is one base distant.

V lost 0 bases and J lost 3 bases, and the count of bases not matched to a germline gene is 8. The CDR3 sequence holds 16 residues, the cysteine and phenylalanine included. Of the read, only the CDR3 DNA is kept; its 48 bases are in frame from base 1. The CDR1 and CDR2 encoded by the germline V gene are SGDLS and YYNGEE. Library preparation used the immunoSEQ multiplex PCR assay. What TCRdb holds here is the immuneACCESS table cut down to in-frame rearrangements. Part of the clones is not present; checked against another copy, under half of the missing clones reflect an unresolved V gene, and the others are unexplained. The sample table shows approximately 85,000 clones, and approximately 93% are seen once. The ten largest clones capture more than 2.5% of the sample.

The origin of this receptor is a female donor with multiple sclerosis, enrolled in a pregnancy study. The V gene is TRBV9 and the J gene is TRBJ1-2, with 7 bases in between that match TRBD1. This specimen consisted of peripheral blood, obtained in the first trimester of pregnancy. The CDR3 corresponds to CASSVARQGPDYGYTF. The DNA sequence reads TGTGCCAGCAGCGTAGCTCGACAGGGCCCGGACTATGGCTACACCTTC.